Presented here are 25 T cell receptor beta chains from one specimen sequenced in a study of cytomegalovirus exposure and HLA in healthy donors (dated by TCRdb to between 2016 and 2019). Library method: the immunoSEQ multiplex PCR assay. The multiplex PCR relied on a mix of 60 forward primers for TCR Vbeta segments and 13 reverse primers for TCR Jbeta segments. Here the immuneACCESS table is served through TCRdb, limited to in-frame sequences with V and J called. Missing clones are a known gap in these copies; in checked studies unresolved V genes cover under half, and the rest lacks a known reason. The sample includes some 110,000 clones, with over 70% observed a single time. The ten top clones hold roughly 6% of the sample. The sample taken for sequencing was PBMCs. These receptors were collected from a male donor in good health and CMV-seronegative.

This sequence joins TRBV19 and TRBJ2-3; unclear D gene. CDR1 LNHDA and CDR2 SQIVND come from the germline V gene (reference sequence). This CDR3 contains 13 residues. V dropped 2 bases and J dropped 1 base, with 4 bases sitting between them. The CDR3 DNA is TGTGCCAGTAGTATAATAGGCACAGATACGCAGTATTTT. This encodes CASSIIGTDTQYF. Variable domain in full (rest from reference TRBV19 and TRBJ2-3): DGGITQSPKYLFRKEGQNVTLSCEQNLNHDAMYWYRQDPGQGLRLIYYSQIVNDFQKGDIAEGYSVSREKKESFPLTVTSAQKNPTAFYLCASSIIGTDTQYFGPGTRLTVL.

The chain links TRBV28 to TRBJ2-1; D unresolved. From germline, CDR1 is MDHEN and CDR2 SYDVKM. The CDR3 is 16 amino acids. Trimming stripped 6 bases from V and 4 bases from J, with 19 bases between. The CDR3 DNA follows: TGTGCCAGCAGCCCGGGTGACGTCTCGATATACAATGAGCAGTTCTTC. Encoded protein: CASSPGDVSIYNEQFF.

The V call is TRBV5-1, the J call TRBJ2-1; 7 bases line up with TRBD2. V shed 2 bases and J 0 bases; nucleotides not matched to a gene: 11. Germline V CDR1 and CDR2: SGHRS, YFSETQ. The CDR3 sequence is 18 residues long. As DNA, the CDR3 is TGCGCCAGCAGCTTTATCCCTAGCGGATTGAGCTCCTACAATGAGCAGTTCTTC. Translation: CASSFIPSGLSSYNEQFF.

V and J are TRBV29-1 and TRBJ2-5, with TRBD1 matching over 10 bases. The J call is in doubt because the DNA end fits TRBJ2-7 better. Per germline, CDR1 SQVTM and CDR2 ANQGSEA. This CDR3 is 15 amino acids long. This CDR3 reads CSVEEGGQGSSEQYF. Here the CDR3 DNA reads TGCAGCGTTGAAGAAGGGGGACAGGGGAGCTCCGAGCAGTACTTC.

J is TRBJ2-3 and V is TRBV10-3; 13 positions agree with TRBD2. CDR1 and CDR2 (germline): ENHRY, SYGVKD. The ends lost 3 bases at V and 6 bases at J; junction bases unmatched: 9. The CDR3 sequence is 17 residues long. CDR3 nucleotides: TGTGCCATCAGTGACGGACTAGCGGGAGCCAAGAGGGATACGCAGTATTTT. Amino acid sequence: CAISDGLAGAKRDTQYF.

The chain uses TRBV11-2 and TRBJ2-3; D might be TRBD2 (6 bases). Germline V gives CDR1 SGHAT, CDR2 FQNNGV. The CDR3 extends over 14 amino acids. The V end was cut by 1 base, the J end by 6 bases, with 11 bases between. CDR3 sequence (DNA): TGTGCCAGCAGCTTAGCGGGAGTTATGGATACGCAGTATTTT. It translates to CASSLAGVMDTQYF.

The chain is built from TRBV4-2 and TRBJ1-5; 7 bases match TRBD1. Trimming removed 0 bases from V and 0 bases from J; junction bases left unmatched: 8. The germline CDR1 and CDR2 sequences are LGHNA and YNFKEQ. This CDR3 is built from 18 residues. The CDR3 nucleotides read TGTGCCAGCAGCCAAGATCAGGGACAGCTCTATAGCAATCAGCCCCAGCATTTT. Translated, it gives CASSQDQGQLYSNQPQHF.

The gene calls are TRBV27 and TRBJ2-2, with a tentative D call TRBD2 (5 bases). Germline CDR1 reads MNHEY; CDR2 reads SMNVEV (reference sequence). The CDR3 is 15 amino acids. With 8 bases removed from V and 3 bases from J, the gap between germline ends came to 16 bases. The CDR3 loop is CASESRSGYTGELFF. The CDR3 DNA sequence: TGTGCCAGCGAATCCCGGTCGGGGTACACCGGGGAGCTGTTTTTT.

The rearrangement joins TRBV13 to TRBJ2-7, with D possibly matching TRBD1 (7 bases). CDR3 size: 15 residues. Deletions cut 4 bases from V and 0 bases from J, with 13 bases between. Germline CDR1 is PRHDT and CDR2 is FYEKMQ (reference sequence). The CDR3: CASSSGGSRSYEQYF. CDR3 bases: TGTGCCAGCAGCTCAGGGGGGAGTCGCTCCTACGAGCAGTACTTC. Based on the CDR3 plus reference TRBV13 and TRBJ2-7, the full variable domain is AAGVIQSPRHLIKEKRETATLKCYPIPRHDTVYWYQQGPGQDPQFLISFYEKMQSDKGSIPDRFSAQQFSDYHSELNMSSLELGDSALYFCASSSGGSRSYEQYFGPGTRLTVT.

As concerns this clone: One junction end does not reproduce the germline sequence, and a read error may be involved. This chain connects TRBV7-6 to TRBJ2-1; 11 nucleotides align to TRBD2. Germline V gene lookup returns CDR1 SGHVS and CDR2 FNYEAQ. This CDR3 region has 14 residues. This chain's CDR3 is CASRLAGGDNEQFF. CDR3 nucleotide sequence: TGTGCCAGCAGATTAGCGGGAGGGGACAATGAGCAGTTCTTC.

V and J are TRBV27 and TRBJ2-7; the D is unclear. Germline lookup yields CDR1 MNHEY and CDR2 SMNVEV (reference sequence). The CDR3 extends over 12 amino acids. Trimming pared 8 bases from V and 2 bases from J, leaving 10 bases between. The CDR3 here is CASARQPYEQYF. CDR3 coding DNA: TGTGCCAGCGCCAGGCAGCCCTACGAGCAGTACTTC.

This clone was counted between two and nine times. J is TRBJ2-7 and V is TRBV19, with 10 positions matching TRBD2. The V gene's germline CDR1 is LNHDA and CDR2 SQIVND (reference sequence). Unmatched junction bases numbered 3, after V lost 7 bases and J lost 3 bases. The CDR3 length is 13 residues. CDR3 amino acids: CASKPSGSYEQYF. Written as DNA, the CDR3 is TGTGCCAGTAAGCCTAGCGGGAGCTACGAGCAGTACTTC.

This clone was counted once. The chain links TRBV27 to TRBJ1-2, with D perhaps TRBD1 (5 bases). Per germline, CDR1 MNHEY and CDR2 SMNVEV (reference sequence). CDR3 length equals 14 residues. Trimming removed 5 bases at V and 0 bases at J, with 10 bases between. CDR3 sequence reads: CASSTRTTNYGYTF. The CDR3 DNA reads as TGTGCCAGCAGTACCCGGACAACTAACTATGGCTACACCTTC.

The chain combines TRBV6-1 with TRBJ2-7; 11 bases agree with TRBD2. Germline lookup yields CDR1 MNHNS and CDR2 SASEGT. The CDR3 loop spans 14 amino acids. V gave up 3 bases and J gave up 10 bases; unmatched junction bases: 8. The CDR3 coding sequence is TGTGCCAGCAGTGACAGGCTAGCGGGAGGAGGACAGTACTTC. Translating it yields CASSDRLAGGGQYF.

V gene TRBV6-1 combines with J gene TRBJ1-1, with D possibly being TRBD1 (5 bases). V gave up 5 bases and J gave up 5 bases, with 15 bases separating them. Germline V gene lookup returns CDR1 MNHNS and CDR2 SASEGT. The CDR3 contains 14 residues. The CDR3 here is CASSFQEEGTEAFF. In DNA, the CDR3 is TGTGCCAGCAGTTTTCAGGAGGAGGGGACTGAAGCTTTCTTT.

The chain couples TRBV5-1 to TRBJ2-5, with a tentative D call TRBD1 (7 bases). This CDR3 region has 15 residues. Deletions cut 5 bases from V and 2 bases from J, with 16 bases between. Germline V gives CDR1 SGHRS, CDR2 YFSETQ. CDR3 protein: CASSLYRGGQETQYF. CDR3 DNA sequence: TGCGCCAGCAGTTTATACAGGGGAGGTCAAGAGACCCAGTACTTC.

This clone showed up just once. The chain recombines TRBV28 with TRBJ2-2; TRBD1 matches 7 bases. Germline CDR1 reads MDHEN; CDR2 reads SYDVKM. The CDR3 has 13 residues. Trimming at V came to 6 bases and at J to 6 bases, leaving 4 bases not matched to a gene. This CDR3 reads CASRLQGAGELFF. For the CDR3, the DNA is TGTGCCAGCAGGCTCCAGGGGGCCGGGGAGCTGTTTTTT.

This chain uses TRBV15 with TRBJ1-2; 8 bases match TRBD1. The CDR3 is 14 residues long. The germline gives CDR1 LNHNV, CDR2 YYDKDF (reference sequence). Unmatched junction bases numbered 3, after V lost 0 bases and J lost 6 bases. CDR3 residues: CATSRDRQGNGYTF. The CDR3 DNA reads TGTGCCACCAGCAGAGATCGACAGGGGAATGGCTACACCTTC.

This clone turned up a few times. The V gene is TRBV2, the J gene TRBJ1-1, with TRBD1 as a possible D gene (6 bases). Germline-derived CDR1 and CDR2 are SNHLY and FYNNEI. V was trimmed by 9 bases and J by 5 bases, leaving 16 bases between them. This CDR3 is 13 amino acids long. The CDR3 nucleotides read TGTGCCAGTACACAGGGAGTAGGGACTGAAGCTTTCTTT. The encoded protein is CASTQGVGTEAFF.

V and J are TRBV7-8 and TRBJ2-5; 8 bases match TRBD2. Germline trimming cut 2 bases from V and 5 bases from J; bases unmatched to any gene: 13. The CDR3 covers 17 residues. The germline CDR1 and CDR2 sequences are SGHVS and FQNEAQ. As DNA, the CDR3 is TGTGCCAGCAGCTTAAATCCCGACGGGAGGGCCGGGGAGACCCAGTACTTC. Its translation is CASSLNPDGRAGETQYF.

The J gene is TRBJ2-7, the V gene TRBV2; 7 nucleotides line up with TRBD1. J lost 3 bases, V lost 7 bases, and 6 bases had no gene match. Looked up from germline, CDR1 is SNHLY and CDR2 is FYNNEI. The CDR3 consists of 13 residues. DNA for the CDR3: TGTGCCAGCACCGGGACAGTTAACTACGAGCAGTACTTC. As protein: CASTGTVNYEQYF.

This clone has just one count. The V and J genes are TRBV7-6 and TRBJ1-4; D is unclear. The V gene's germline CDR1 is SGHVS and CDR2 FNYEAQ. The CDR3 covers 14 residues. The ends were cut back, 5 bases at V and 0 bases at J, with 7 bases in the middle. CDR3 DNA: TGTGCCAGCAGCCCGCAGGCAACTAATGAAAAACTGTTTTTT. Translated, it gives CASSPQATNEKLFF. Full variable domain (rest looked up from reference TRBV7-6 and TRBJ1-4): GAGVSQSPRYKVTKRGQDVALRCDPISGHVSLYWYRQALGQGPEFLTYFNYEAQQDKSGLPNDRFSAERPEGSISTLTIQRTEQRDSAMYRCASSPQATNEKLFFGSGTQLSVL.

The chain joins TRBV4-1 to TRBJ1-4; TRBD1 agrees at 7 bases. CDR3 length equals 15 residues. In germline, CDR1 is MGHRA, CDR2 YSYEKL. Trimming removed 2 bases from V and 6 bases from J; junction bases left unmatched: 6. The CDR3 coding sequence is TGCGCCAGCAGCCAAACCGGGACAGTTGATGAAAAACTGTTTTTT. Its translation is CASSQTGTVDEKLFF.

J is TRBJ2-3 and V is TRBV9; 10 bases agree with TRBD2. The germline gives CDR1 SGDLS, CDR2 YYNGEE. The length of the CDR3 is 18 residues. V trimming: 0 bases; J trimming: 5 bases; junction bases outside the gene matches: 12. Here the CDR3 reads CASSVEGRGTSAGDTQYF. CDR3 bases: TGTGCCAGCAGCGTAGAGGGACGCGGGACTAGCGCCGGAGATACGCAGTATTTT.

The gene calls are TRBV6-6 and TRBJ1-1; 7 nucleotides line up with TRBD1. The CDR3 runs to 15 residues. Germline-derived CDR1 and CDR2 are MNHNY and SVGAGI (reference sequence). Unmatched junction bases numbered 7, after V lost 5 bases and J lost 1 base. The CDR3 here is CASSHRQGRNTEAFF. CDR3 sequence (DNA): TGTGCCAGCAGTCACAGACAGGGTAGGAACACTGAAGCTTTCTTT.